This T cell receptor (beta chain) was identified during a study of blood T cell repertoires in COVID-19. About the study: The United States, Italy and Spain supplied acute and convalescent COVID-19 samples. Sample material is recorded as cDNA or gDNA derived from T cells, B-cell-depleted T cells, or PBMCs.

Seattle cases were enrolled at active infection and followed longitudinally. Authors' analysis steps: Researchers report that nucleated cell counts were estimated from reference gene primer amplification. TCRdb keeps only in-frame clones here, not all; method: immunoSEQ multiplex PCR. The V and J calls and clone size are taken from that table; D and trimming were inferred from the DNA. This sample has 200,000 to 250,000 clones, with roughly four fifths found just once. This CDR3 is built from 14 residues. From germline, CDR1 is GTSNPN and CDR2 SVGIG (reference sequence). The V end lost 4 bases, the J end lost 2 bases, and 14 bases lay between the germline ends.

The sequence was collected from a woman older than 75 with COVID-19, enrolled during active disease. This chain joins TRBV30 and TRBJ1-1; possibly TRBD1 for D (6 bases). Sample: peripheral blood. The CDR3 loop is CAWTNGQSNTEAFF. The CDR3 region has the DNA TGTGCCTGGACCAATGGACAGTCCAACACTGAAGCTTTCTTT.